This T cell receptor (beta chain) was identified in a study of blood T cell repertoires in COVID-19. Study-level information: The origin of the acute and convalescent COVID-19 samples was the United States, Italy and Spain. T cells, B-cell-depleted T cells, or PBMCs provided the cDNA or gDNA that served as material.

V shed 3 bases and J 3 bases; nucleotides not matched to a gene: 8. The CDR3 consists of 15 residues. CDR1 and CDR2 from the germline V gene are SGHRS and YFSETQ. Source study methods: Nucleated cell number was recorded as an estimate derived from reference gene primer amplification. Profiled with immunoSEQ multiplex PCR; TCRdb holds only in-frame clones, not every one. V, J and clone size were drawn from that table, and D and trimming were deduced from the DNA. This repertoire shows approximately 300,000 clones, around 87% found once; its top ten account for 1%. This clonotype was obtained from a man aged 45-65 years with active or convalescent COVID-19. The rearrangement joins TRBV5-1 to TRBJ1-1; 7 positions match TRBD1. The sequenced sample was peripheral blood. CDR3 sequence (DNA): TGCGCCAGCAGCTATTGGACAGGAACGGACACTGAAGCTTTCTTT. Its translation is CASSYWTGTDTEAFF.